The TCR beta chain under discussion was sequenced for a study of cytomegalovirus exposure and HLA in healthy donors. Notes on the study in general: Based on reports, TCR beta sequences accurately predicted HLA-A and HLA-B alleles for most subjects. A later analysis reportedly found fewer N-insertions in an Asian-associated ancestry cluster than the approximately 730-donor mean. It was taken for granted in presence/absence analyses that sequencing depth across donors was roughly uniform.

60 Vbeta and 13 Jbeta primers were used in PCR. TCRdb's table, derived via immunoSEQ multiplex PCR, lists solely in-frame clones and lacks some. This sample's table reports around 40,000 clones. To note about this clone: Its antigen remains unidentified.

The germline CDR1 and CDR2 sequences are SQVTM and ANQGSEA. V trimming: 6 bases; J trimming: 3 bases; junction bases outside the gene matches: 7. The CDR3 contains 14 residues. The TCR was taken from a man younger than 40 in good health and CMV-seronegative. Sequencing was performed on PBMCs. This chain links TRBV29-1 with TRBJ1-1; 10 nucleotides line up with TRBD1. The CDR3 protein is CSVPGQGTDTEAFF. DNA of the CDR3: TGCAGCGTGCCGGGACAGGGGACTGACACTGAAGCTTTCTTT.